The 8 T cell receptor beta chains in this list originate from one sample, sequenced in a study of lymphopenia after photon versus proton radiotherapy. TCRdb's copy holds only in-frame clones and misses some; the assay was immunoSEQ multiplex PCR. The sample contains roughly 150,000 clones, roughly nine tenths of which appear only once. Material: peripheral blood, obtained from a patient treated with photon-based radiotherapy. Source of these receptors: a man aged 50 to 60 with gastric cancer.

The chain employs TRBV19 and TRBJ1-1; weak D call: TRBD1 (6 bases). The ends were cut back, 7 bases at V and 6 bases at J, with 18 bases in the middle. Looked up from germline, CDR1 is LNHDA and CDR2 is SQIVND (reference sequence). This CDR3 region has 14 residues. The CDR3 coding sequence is TGTGCCAGTAAAGGGCAGGGGATGAAGGCTGAAGCTTTCTTT. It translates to CASKGQGMKAEAFF.

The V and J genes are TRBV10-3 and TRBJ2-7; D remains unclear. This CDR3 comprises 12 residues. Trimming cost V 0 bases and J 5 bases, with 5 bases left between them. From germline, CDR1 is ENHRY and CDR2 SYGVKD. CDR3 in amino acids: CAISESVHEQYF. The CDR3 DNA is TGTGCCATCAGTGAGTCGGTCCACGAGCAGTACTTC.

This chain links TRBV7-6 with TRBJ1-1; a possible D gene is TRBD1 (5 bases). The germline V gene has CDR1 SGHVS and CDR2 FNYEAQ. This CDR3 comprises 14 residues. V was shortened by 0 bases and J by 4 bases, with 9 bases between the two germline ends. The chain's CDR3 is CASSLAGQLTEAFF. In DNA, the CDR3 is TGTGCCAGCAGCTTAGCTGGACAACTCACTGAAGCTTTCTTT.

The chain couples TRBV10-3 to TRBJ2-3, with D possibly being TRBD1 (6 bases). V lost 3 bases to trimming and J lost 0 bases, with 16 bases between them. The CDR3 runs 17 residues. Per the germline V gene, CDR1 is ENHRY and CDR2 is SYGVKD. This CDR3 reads CAISDWGRQTSTDTQYF. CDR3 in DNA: TGTGCCATCAGTGATTGGGGGCGACAGACTAGCACAGATACGCAGTATTTT.

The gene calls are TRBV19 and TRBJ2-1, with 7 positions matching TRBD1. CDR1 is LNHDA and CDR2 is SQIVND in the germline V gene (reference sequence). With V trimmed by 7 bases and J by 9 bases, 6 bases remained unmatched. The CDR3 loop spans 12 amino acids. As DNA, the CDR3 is TGTGCCAGTACCCGACAGGGCGTTGAGCAGTTCTTC. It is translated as CASTRQGVEQFF.

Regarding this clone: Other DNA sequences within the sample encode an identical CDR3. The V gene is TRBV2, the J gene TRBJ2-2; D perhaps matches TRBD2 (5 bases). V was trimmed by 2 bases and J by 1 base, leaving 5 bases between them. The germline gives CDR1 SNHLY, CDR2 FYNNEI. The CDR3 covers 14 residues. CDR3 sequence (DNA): TGTGCCAGCAGTGAACGGGGGAACACCGGGGAGCTGTTTTTT. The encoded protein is CASSERGNTGELFF.

The CDR3 spells CASSLTRDQPQHF. The CDR3 bases are TGTGCCAGCAGCTTGACGAGGGATCAGCCCCAGCATTTT. This chain uses TRBV7-8 with TRBJ1-5; D unclear. This CDR3 has 13 residues. Deletions cut 3 bases from V and 5 bases from J, with 8 bases between. Germline V gene data show CDR1 as SGHVS and CDR2 as FQNEAQ.

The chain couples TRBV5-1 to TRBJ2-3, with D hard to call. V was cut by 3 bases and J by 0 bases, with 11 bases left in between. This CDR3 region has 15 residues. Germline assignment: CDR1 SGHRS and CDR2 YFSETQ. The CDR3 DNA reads TGCGCCAGCAGCTCCGACGGTGCTAGCACAGATACGCAGTATTTT. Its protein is CASSSDGASTDTQYF.